These T cell receptor beta chains were read from a single sample in a study of T cells in Graves' hyperthyroidism and ophthalmopathy. MiXCR, run by TCRdb on the multiplex PCR reads, gives a single entry per CDR3 protein. The sample gives around 300,000 distinct CDR3 sequences, around 15% of which show up once; roughly 30% is in the top ten. The sequencing input was blood. These receptors originate from a woman aged 45 to 65 with Graves' hyperthyroidism that later progressed to Graves' ophthalmopathy. Both conserved end residues are part of each CDR3. A D gene is named only where the DNA matches it firmly. Some rows mark clone size as missing; the rest say once, few, many or name a class of expanded clone.

>-|-|TRBJ2-5|TRBV28
TGTGCCAGCAGTGACATAGGGGGAGGGGGAGAGACCCGGTACTTC
CASSDIGGGGETRYF
>-|-|TRBJ2-7|TRBV19
TGTGCCAGTAGTATAGATCGTTCAGCGGCCTACGAGCAGTACTTC
CASSIDRSAAYEQYF
>TRBD1|many|TRBJ2-5|TRBV28
TGTGCCAGCAGTCAGGGACAGTTTAAAGAGACCCAGTACTTC
CASSQGQFKETQYF
>TRBD1|-|TRBJ1-2|TRBV15
TGTGCCACCAGCAAACAGGGGGCCCATGGCTACACCTTC
CATSKQGAHGYTF
>TRBD2|many|TRBJ2-7|TRBV11-2
TGTGCCAGCAGCTGGGGACTAGCGGGAGTCGGCGAGCAGTACTTC
CASSWGLAGVGEQYF
>-|many|TRBJ2-1|TRBV6-5
TGTGCCAGCAGTTACTGCTCCCGGGGTGATGAGCAGTTCTTC
CASSYCSRGDEQFF
>TRBD2|many|TRBJ2-5|TRBV20-1
TGCAGCCTTAGCGGGAGGGCCAGAGAGACCCAGTACTTC
CSLSGRARETQYF
>-|many|TRBJ2-3|TRBV18
TGTGCCAGCTCACCAGACGGGAGAAAAGATACGCAGTATTTT
CASSPDGRKDTQYF
>-|many|TRBJ2-1|TRBV12-3/TRBV12-4
TGTGCCAGCAGGGAAGGGGCCTACAATGAGCAGTTCTTC
CASREGAYNEQFF
>TRBD1|many|TRBJ2-1|TRBV5-5
TGTGCCAGCAGGTCCGGACAGGGAGGTCATGAGCAGTTCTTC
CASRSGQGGHEQFF
>-|many|TRBJ1-5|TRBV27
TGTGCCAGCAGTTCGAGCCGCCAGTATTATCAGCCCCAGCATTTT
CASSSSRQYYQPQHF
>-|few|TRBJ2-4|TRBV27
TGTGCCAGCACCCCGGACTGGGGGCTAGCCAAAAACATTCAGTACTTC
CASTPDWGLAKNIQYF
>TRBD2|few|TRBJ2-2|TRBV4-2
TGTGCCAGCAGCCCCCAGGGACTAGCGGCTACCGGGGAGCTGTTTTTT
CASSPQGLAATGELFF
>TRBD2|many|TRBJ2-3|TRBV5-5
TGTGCCAGCAGCTTGGATACGGGAGGTTTCACAGATACGCAGTATTTT
CASSLDTGGFTDTQYF
>-|many|TRBJ2-1|TRBV12-3/TRBV12-4
TGTGCCAGCAGTTCCCTAGTGATTCGGACGGACCACAATGAGCAGTTCTTC
CASSSLVIRTDHNEQFF
>TRBD2|-|TRBJ2-3|TRBV2
TGTGCCACTACGGGGGGGTTGGCAGATACGCAGTATTTT
CATTGGLADTQYF
>TRBD2|few|TRBJ2-7|TRBV5-1
TGCGCCAGCACCCCGACTAGCGTCGCCTACGAGCAGTACTTC
CASTPTSVAYEQYF
>-|many|TRBJ1-1|TRBV27
TGTGCCAGCAGTTTCGCCAGCTACACAACTGAAGCTTTCTTT
CASSFASYTTEAFF
>-|many|TRBJ2-7|TRBV28
TGTGCCAGCAGTTTTAGGGGGGATATGAACGAGCAGTACTTC
CASSFRGDMNEQYF
>-|few|TRBJ1-1|TRBV29-1
TGCAGCGTTGATGCAGGCTTGAACACTGAAGCTTTCTTT
CSVDAGLNTEAFF
>-|many|TRBJ2-6|TRBV2
TGTGCCAGCAGCGGGGCCGGTTTCAACGTCCTGACTTTC
CASSGAGFNVLTF
>-|many|TRBJ1-2|TRBV30
TGTGCCTGGAGTGCCTTGGGGGGGAGCTATGGCTACACCTTC
CAWSALGGSYGYTF
>-|-|TRBJ2-7|TRBV4-1
TGCGCCAGCAGCTGGCTCTTTGGAGGTTCAAGGGAGCAGTACTTC
CASSWLFGGSREQYF
>TRBD2|many|TRBJ2-7|TRBV7-2
TGTGCCAGCAGCTCCCTAGCGGGACGGGCCTACGAGCAGTACTTC
CASSSLAGRAYEQYF
>-|many|TRBJ2-1|TRBV6-1
TGTGCCAGCTACAGGGTAGGCAATGAGCAGTTCTTC
CASYRVGNEQFF
>TRBD2|-|TRBJ2-3|TRBV4-2
TGTGCCAGCAGCCGGTGGACTAGCGGGAGAACAGATACGCAGTATTTT
CASSRWTSGRTDTQYF
>-|many|TRBJ2-7|TRBV11-2
TGTGCCAGCAGGGACACAGTCATCCCCTACGAGCAGTACTTC
CASRDTVIPYEQYF
>-|many|TRBJ1-5|TRBV7-9
TGTGCCAGCAGCCCCCACAGGGACAATCAGCCCCAGCATTTT
CASSPHRDNQPQHF
>-|-|TRBJ2-7|TRBV14
TGTGCCAGCACCGAAGGGAGTGGCGAGCAGTACTTC
CASTEGSGEQYF
>-|few|TRBJ2-5|TRBV24-1
TGTGCCACCAGTGACCACCAAGAGGCCCAGTACTTC
CATSDHQEAQYF